Each of the 12 T cell receptor beta chains below was sequenced from the same sample in a study of cytomegalovirus exposure and HLA in healthy donors. The PCR had 60 Vbeta and 13 Jbeta primers. This table comes from immunoSEQ multiplex PCR, and its TCRdb copy is limited to in-frame clones, with some not included. Among 150,000 to 200,000 clones listed, around 80% were seen once. Sequencing was carried out using PBMCs. These receptors were obtained from a woman in her twenties or thirties in good health and CMV-seronegative.

This rearrangement joins TRBV5-4 to TRBJ2-3; D possibly corresponds to TRBD1 (5 bases). CDR1 SGHNT and CDR2 YYREEE come from the germline V gene (reference sequence). There are 17 residues in the CDR3. Trimming stripped 0 bases from V and 5 bases from J, with 19 bases between. The CDR3: CASSLVSWGPLGDTQYF. The CDR3 coding sequence is TGTGCCAGCAGCTTGGTGTCATGGGGCCCTCTGGGAGATACGCAGTATTTT.

The V gene is TRBV5-6, the J gene TRBJ2-1; 7 nucleotides line up with TRBD1. The CDR3 length is 14 residues. Germline-derived CDR1 and CDR2 are SGHDT and YYEEEE. Germline trimming cut 2 bases from V and 4 bases from J; bases unmatched to any gene: 3. CDR3 loop: CASSLGGSYNEQFF. The CDR3 region has the DNA TGTGCCAGCAGCTTAGGGGGCTCGTACAATGAGCAGTTCTTC.

V is TRBV4-1 and J is TRBJ2-5, with 12 bases matching TRBD1. CDR3 length equals 16 residues. J was trimmed by 5 bases and V by 4 bases; bases with no gene match: 8. Germline CDR1 MGHRA, CDR2 YSYEKL. The CDR3 loop reads CASSRLGTGGVETQYF. As DNA, the CDR3 is TGCGCCAGCAGCCGGCTCGGGACAGGGGGCGTTGAGACCCAGTACTTC.

This clone was seen only once. The chain is built from TRBV6-1 and TRBJ1-1, with 9 nucleotides matching TRBD1. CDR1 is MNHNS and CDR2 is SASEGT in the germline V gene. Unmatched junction bases numbered 9, after V lost 6 bases and J lost 7 bases. The CDR3 totals 14 residues. The CDR3 DNA reads TGTGCCAGCAGAGAACAGGGGGCCTTAGGTGAAGCTTTCTTT. Translated: CASREQGALGEAFF.

The J gene is TRBJ1-1, the V gene TRBV29-1, with 7 bases lining up with TRBD1. This CDR3 contains 11 residues. V lost 5 bases, J lost 4 bases, and 1 base stayed unmatched. The germline V gene has CDR1 SQVTM and CDR2 ANQGSEA. This CDR3 is CSVYRGTEAFF. The CDR3 nucleotides are TGCAGCGTTTACAGGGGCACTGAAGCTTTCTTT. The full variable domain, in which reference TRBV29-1 and TRBJ1-1 provide the parts outside the CDR3, is SAVISQKPSRDICQRGTSLTIQCQVDSQVTMMFWYRQQPGQSLTLIATANQGSEATYESGFVIDKFPISRPNLTFSTLTVSNMSPEDSSIYLCSVYRGTEAFFGQGTRLTVV.

The chain couples TRBV28 to TRBJ2-5, with 7 bases identical to TRBD2. Germline assignment: CDR1 MDHEN and CDR2 SYDVKM. Trimming took 5 bases from V and 5 from J; bases not matched to a gene: 11. The length of the CDR3 is 15 residues. CDR3 residues: CASSPPPAGKETQYF. The CDR3 DNA reads TGTGCCAGCAGTCCCCCCCCAGCGGGGAAGGAGACCCAGTACTTC. The variable domain in full, with the rest retrieved from reference TRBV28 and TRBJ2-5, is DVKVTQSSRYLVKRTGEKVFLECVQDMDHENMFWYRQDPGLGLRLIYFSYDVKMKEKGDIPEGYSVSREKKERFSLILESASTNQTSMYLCASSPPPAGKETQYFGPGTRLLVL.

The chain couples TRBV2 to TRBJ1-3, with D uncertain. Germline V gene data show CDR1 as SNHLY and CDR2 as FYNNEI. Trimming took off 5 bases at V and 6 bases at J, with 11 bases between the two ends. The CDR3 is 13 amino acids. The CDR3 DNA is TGTGCCAGCAGTCCCCGGGAGGCAAACACCATATATTTT. Protein product: CASSPREANTIYF.

The chain uses TRBV6-1 and TRBJ1-2; 7 bases fit TRBD1. Germline assignment: CDR1 MNHNS and CDR2 SASEGT. The CDR3 contains 14 residues. After removal of 3 bases from V and 5 bases from J, the junction contained 6 bases not matched to a gene. This CDR3 is CASSDRQGWYGYTF. The CDR3 DNA is TGTGCCAGCAGTGACCGACAGGGTTGGTATGGCTACACCTTC.

V gene TRBV14 combines with J gene TRBJ1-4, with D perhaps TRBD1 (6 bases). The CDR3 is 15 residues long. V dropped 4 bases and J dropped 8 bases, with 17 bases sitting between them. Germline CDR1 and CDR2: SGHDN and FVKESK. As DNA, the CDR3 is TGTGCCAGCAGCCCCGGCACAGGGCCTGGGGAAAAACTGTTTTTT. Its translation: CASSPGTGPGEKLFF.

The chain has TRBV19 and TRBJ2-7, with 10 bases aligning to TRBD1. CDR3 length: 15 amino acids. With 6 bases clipped from V and 5 bases from J, the junction kept 10 bases outside the gene matches. Germline CDR1 LNHDA, CDR2 SQIVND (reference sequence). CDR3 sequence reads: CASRLGQGNPHEQYF. The DNA of the CDR3 is TGTGCCAGTAGATTGGGACAGGGGAATCCCCACGAGCAGTACTTC. Based on the CDR3 plus reference TRBV19 and TRBJ2-7, the full variable domain is DGGITQSPKYLFRKEGQNVTLSCEQNLNHDAMYWYRQDPGQGLRLIYYSQIVNDFQKGDIAEGYSVSREKKESFPLTVTSAQKNPTAFYLCASRLGQGNPHEQYFGPGTRLTVT.

The rearrangement links TRBV7-9 to TRBJ1-2, with a weak D call TRBD1 (6 bases). Germline V lookup: CDR1 SEHNR, CDR2 FQNEAQ (reference sequence). This CDR3 region has 14 residues. Trimming took 5 bases from V and 0 from J, leaving 10 bases between them. The chain's CDR3 is CASSRQASNYGYTF. The CDR3 DNA follows: TGTGCCAGCAGCCGACAGGCATCTAACTATGGCTACACCTTC.

The chain recombines TRBV27 with TRBJ2-2, with 10 nucleotides matching TRBD2. In germline, CDR1 is MNHEY, CDR2 SMNVEV (reference sequence). CDR3 size: 16 residues. J lost 7 bases, V lost 0 bases, and 5 bases had no gene match. The CDR3 sequence is CASSLSAGGLSGELFF. The CDR3 DNA sequence: TGTGCCAGCAGTTTATCAGCGGGGGGGCTTAGCGGGGAGCTGTTTTTT.